These 24 T cell receptor beta chains were sequenced from one sample in a study of radiation and T cells in renal cell carcinoma. Generated by immunoSEQ multiplex PCR, the TCRdb table keeps only in-frame clones and is missing some. Here the sample spans more than 95,000 clones, 82% being singletons. Regarding time point: baseline pretreatment blood. Treatment here: 15 Gy SBRT to primary tumor, nephrectomy 4 weeks later. This specimen was blood, taken from a patient whose treatment included radiotherapy and nephrectomy. These TCRs come from a woman aged 55-75 years with renal cell carcinoma.

The rearrangement links TRBV9 to TRBJ2-1; D ambiguous. This CDR3 has 15 residues. The germline CDR1 and CDR2 sequences are SGDLS and YYNGEE. The V end lost 1 base, the J end lost 0 bases, and 8 bases lay between the germline ends. For the CDR3, the DNA is TGTGCCAGCAGCGTAACCCTTAGCTCCTACAATGAGCAGTTCTTC. It yields the protein CASSVTLSSYNEQFF.

The V and J genes are TRBV27 and TRBJ2-2; 9 bases match TRBD2. The V segment lost 6 bases and the J segment 7 bases; nucleotides outside the gene matches: 12. Looked up from germline, CDR1 is MNHEY and CDR2 is SMNVEV (reference sequence). There are 16 residues in the CDR3. Written as DNA, the CDR3 is TGTGCCAGCAGGTCAACCGGGACTAGCTGGGGCGGGGAGCTGTTTTTT. Encoded protein: CASRSTGTSWGGELFF.

This clone was counted a single time. The genes are TRBV2 and TRBJ1-1; 7 positions match TRBD1. V was clipped by 0 bases and J by 1 base; unmatched bases: 5. The CDR3 spans 16 residues. The germline V gene has CDR1 SNHLY and CDR2 FYNNEI. The CDR3 region has the DNA TGTGCCAGCAGTGAAGCAGGACGACAGGGGAACACTGAAGCTTTCTTT. This translates into CASSEAGRQGNTEAFF.

The chain combines TRBV19 with TRBJ2-7, with 8 bases aligning to TRBD2. V lost 9 bases, J lost 6 bases, and 7 bases stayed unmatched. There are 12 residues in the CDR3. Germline CDR1 reads LNHDA; CDR2 reads SQIVND (reference sequence). The CDR3 bases are TGTGCCAGCTCCGGGCTAGCGGGCGAGCAGTACTTC. Its protein is CASSGLAGEQYF.

The rearrangement uses TRBV28 and TRBJ2-5; D is perhaps TRBD2 (6 bases). V dropped 6 bases and J dropped 3 bases, with 14 bases sitting between them. The germline V gene has CDR1 MDHEN and CDR2 SYDVKM. CDR3 length equals 14 residues. The CDR3 spells CASRGGGSEETQYF. The DNA of the CDR3 is TGTGCCAGCAGGGGGGGTGGGTCCGAAGAGACCCAGTACTTC.

This clone was detected only once. The chain couples TRBV19 to TRBJ1-2; D not certain. The CDR3 extends over 16 amino acids. Germline V gene data show CDR1 as LNHDA and CDR2 as SQIVND (reference sequence). V was cut by 3 bases and J by 0 bases, with 14 bases left in between. In DNA, the CDR3 is TGTGCCAGTAGTATGTCCTCCGGCACAGCTAACTATGGCTACACCTTC. This gives the protein CASSMSSGTANYGYTF.

V is TRBV19 and J is TRBJ1-2; weak D call: TRBD1 (5 bases). CDR1 and CDR2 (germline): LNHDA, SQIVND (reference sequence). V dropped 4 bases and J dropped 2 bases, with 8 bases sitting between them. This CDR3 spans 13 amino acids. The CDR3 is CASSNPGNYGYTF. The DNA for the CDR3 is TGTGCCAGTAGTAACCCAGGGAACTATGGCTACACCTTC.

This clone was seen a few times. The J gene is TRBJ1-5, the V gene TRBV7-2; D is uncertain. V dropped 3 bases and J dropped 3 bases, with 3 bases sitting between them. Per germline, CDR1 SGHTA and CDR2 FQGNSA. This CDR3 has 12 residues. CDR3 sequence (DNA): TGTGCCAGCAGCTTCGCCAATCAGCCCCAGCATTTT. This encodes CASSFANQPQHF.

The rearrangement uses TRBV6-1 and TRBJ2-2; a weak D match, TRBD2 (5 bases). The CDR3 contains 15 residues. Trimming removed 4 bases from V and 1 base from J, with 10 bases in between. In germline, CDR1 is MNHNS, CDR2 SASEGT. The chain's CDR3 is CASSGGRENTGELFF. CDR3 nucleotides: TGTGCCAGCAGTGGAGGGCGCGAGAACACCGGGGAGCTGTTTTTT.

This clone was counted once. V usage is TRBV5-4 and J usage is TRBJ2-1, with TRBD2 matching 11 bases. CDR3 length: 16 amino acids. The V and J ends lost 2 bases and 4 bases, in that order; junction bases with no gene match: 5. The germline CDR1 and CDR2 sequences are SGHNT and YYREEE (reference sequence). CDR3 DNA sequence: TGTGCCAGCAGCTTTTTAGCGGGAGGGAGTTACAATGAGCAGTTCTTC. Protein product: CASSFLAGGSYNEQFF.

The rearrangement joins TRBV6-5 to TRBJ1-1, with 8 nucleotides matching TRBD1. V trimming: 6 bases; J trimming: 11 bases; junction bases outside the gene matches: 14. Germline CDR1 is MNHEY and CDR2 is SVGAGI. The CDR3 runs 14 residues. The CDR3 DNA is TGTGCCAGCAGCCGTCGACAGGGGTCCCTTGACGCTTTCTTT. Amino acid sequence: CASSRRQGSLDAFF.

This chain links TRBV19 with TRBJ1-5; a possible D gene is TRBD1 (6 bases). CDR1 is LNHDA, CDR2 SQIVND, per germline (reference sequence). Trimming removed 7 bases from V and 3 bases from J, with 25 bases in between. The CDR3 is made up of 18 amino acids. The CDR3 DNA follows: TGTGCCAGTAACCCCTTCTCCGGTGGACAGCAGTTCAATCAGCCCCAGCATTTT. It translates to CASNPFSGGQQFNQPQHF.

The chain is built from TRBV6-6 and TRBJ1-5; perhaps TRBD1 as D (5 bases). V was pared by 6 bases and J by 5 bases, with 14 bases between. Germline CDR1 reads MNHNY; CDR2 reads SVGAGI (reference sequence). The CDR3 contains 14 residues. The CDR3 DNA follows: TGTGCCAGCAGCTCTAACGCAGGGTATCAGCCCCAGCATTTT. It encodes CASSSNAGYQPQHF.

Only a few counts were recorded for this clone. The V and J genes are TRBV28 and TRBJ1-1; D perhaps matches TRBD1 (5 bases). Germline assignment: CDR1 MDHEN and CDR2 SYDVKM. This CDR3 is built from 11 residues. The CDR3 protein is CGIREGTEAFF. The CDR3 DNA is TGTGGGATCAGGGAAGGCACTGAAGCTTTCTTT. Using reference TRBV28 and TRBJ1-1 for the parts outside the CDR3, the full variable domain is DVKVTQSSRYLVKRTGEKVFLECVQDMDHENMFWYRQDPGLGLRLIYFSYDVKMKEKGDIPEGYSVSREKKERFSLILESASTNQTSMYLCGIREGTEAFFGQGTRLTVV.

The genes are TRBV9 and TRBJ1-5; D is undetermined. The V end lost 4 bases, the J end lost 4 bases, and 15 bases lay between the germline ends. This CDR3 comprises 15 residues. Looked up from germline, CDR1 is SGDLS and CDR2 is YYNGEE. In DNA, the CDR3 is TGTGCCAGCAGCAAAAGCGTCGACCCAAATCAGCCCCAGCATTTT. Encoded protein: CASSKSVDPNQPQHF.

This clone has only one observation. The chain carries TRBV5-3 and TRBJ2-7; 10 bases match TRBD2. TRBV5-3 is labeled an ORF, and its function is uncertain. The CDR3 has 16 amino acids. Trimming at V came to 2 bases and at J to 2 bases, leaving 7 bases not matched to a gene. CDR3: CARSLHWGTSAYEQYF. CDR3 coding DNA: TGTGCCAGAAGCTTACATTGGGGGACTAGCGCCTACGAGCAGTACTTC.

J is TRBJ1-2 and V is TRBV19, with D possibly matching TRBD1 (6 bases). The V gene lost 8 bases and the J gene lost 6 bases, with 16 bases spanning the gap. CDR3 length equals 13 residues. Germline CDR1 LNHDA, CDR2 SQIVND (reference sequence). The CDR3 bases are TGTGCCAGTCGTAAAAACAGGGACGATGGCTACACCTTC. Translated: CASRKNRDDGYTF.

The CDR3 sequence is CASSLFPHYVTDTQYF. CDR3 coding DNA: TGTGCCAGCAGCTTATTCCCTCATTATGTTACAGATACGCAGTATTTT. This chain links TRBV5-6 with TRBJ2-3; D is uncertain. The CDR3 has 16 amino acids. Trimming stripped 2 bases from V and 3 bases from J, with 16 bases between. Germline CDR1 is SGHDT and CDR2 is YYEEEE.

The chain links TRBV5-5 to TRBJ2-7; unclear D gene. Trimming took 3 bases from V and 6 from J, leaving 16 bases between them. Germline lookup yields CDR1 SGHKS and CDR2 YYEKEE (reference sequence). The CDR3 extends over 14 amino acids. The CDR3 DNA follows: TGTGCCAGCAGCTACCCGGTCCAAGGCGGCGAGCAGTACTTC. This sequence encodes CASSYPVQGGEQYF.

The rearrangement joins TRBV19 to TRBJ2-1; D uncertain. This CDR3 contains 14 residues. Per the germline V gene, CDR1 is LNHDA and CDR2 is SQIVND (reference sequence). Deletions cut 9 bases from V and 0 bases from J, with 12 bases between. The CDR3 region has the DNA TGTGCCAGGATTACACAGAGCTCCTACAATGAGCAGTTCTTC. Its protein is CARITQSSYNEQFF. Using reference TRBV19 and TRBJ2-1 for the parts outside the CDR3, the full variable domain is DGGITQSPKYLFRKEGQNVTLSCEQNLNHDAMYWYRQDPGQGLRLIYYSQIVNDFQKGDIAEGYSVSREKKESFPLTVTSAQKNPTAFYLCARITQSSYNEQFFGPGTRLTVL.

This chain joins TRBV6-1 and TRBJ2-3; D is perhaps TRBD1 (6 bases). This CDR3 region has 12 residues. Between the trimmed V and J ends, which lost 11 bases and 2 bases, there was a span of 11 bases. Germline CDR1 and CDR2: MNHNS and SASEGT. The CDR3 here is CALGQYTDTQYF. CDR3 nucleotide sequence: TGTGCCCTAGGACAGTACACAGATACGCAGTATTTT.

This chain joins TRBV5-1 and TRBJ2-5; 8 bases map to TRBD2. V shed 4 bases and J 4 bases; nucleotides not matched to a gene: 9. The CDR3 runs 15 residues. Germline values: CDR1 SGHRS, CDR2 YFSETQ. CDR3 sequence (DNA): TGCGCCAGCAGCCCCTCGCGGGGGGCGGGAGAGACCCAGTACTTC. It encodes CASSPSRGAGETQYF.

This clone showed up just a few times. The chain links TRBV7-3 to TRBJ2-7; no definite D call. This CDR3 region has 15 residues. Germline loops: CDR1 SGHTA, CDR2 FQGTGA. With 2 bases removed from V and 2 bases from J, the gap between germline ends came to 13 bases. The CDR3 loop reads CASSLPTGATYEQYF. CDR3 coding DNA: TGTGCCAGCAGCTTACCCACGGGTGCCACCTACGAGCAGTACTTC.

The table lists this clone with a count of one. The rearrangement links TRBV6-1 to TRBJ1-5; D perhaps matches TRBD1 (6 bases). CDR3 length: 13 residues. V was pared by 7 bases and J by 8 bases, with 15 bases between. Germline CDR1 is MNHNS and CDR2 is SASEGT. CDR3 coding DNA: TGTGCCAGCACTCTGGGGGGCTGGGAGCCCCAGCATTTT. This gives the protein CASTLGGWEPQHF.